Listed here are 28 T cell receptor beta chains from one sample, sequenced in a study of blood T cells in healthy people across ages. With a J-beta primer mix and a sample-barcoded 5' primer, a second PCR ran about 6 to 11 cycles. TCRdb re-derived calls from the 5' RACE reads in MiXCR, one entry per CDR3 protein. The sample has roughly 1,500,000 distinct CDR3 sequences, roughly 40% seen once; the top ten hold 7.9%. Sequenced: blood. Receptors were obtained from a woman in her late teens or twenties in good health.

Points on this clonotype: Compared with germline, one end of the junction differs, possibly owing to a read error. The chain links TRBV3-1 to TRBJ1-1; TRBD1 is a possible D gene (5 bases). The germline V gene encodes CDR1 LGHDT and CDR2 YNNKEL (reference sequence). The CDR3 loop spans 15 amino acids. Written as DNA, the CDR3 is TGTGCTAGCAGCCCCCGTCAGGGCCGCGACGCTGAAGCTTTCTTT. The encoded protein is CASSPRQGRDAEAFF.

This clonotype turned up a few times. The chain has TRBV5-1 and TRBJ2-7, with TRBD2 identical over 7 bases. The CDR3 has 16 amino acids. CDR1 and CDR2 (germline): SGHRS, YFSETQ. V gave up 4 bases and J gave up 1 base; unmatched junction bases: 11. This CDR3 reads CASSPGLVGVSYEQYF. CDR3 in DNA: TGCGCCAGCAGCCCCGGACTAGTAGGAGTTTCCTACGAGCAGTACTTC.

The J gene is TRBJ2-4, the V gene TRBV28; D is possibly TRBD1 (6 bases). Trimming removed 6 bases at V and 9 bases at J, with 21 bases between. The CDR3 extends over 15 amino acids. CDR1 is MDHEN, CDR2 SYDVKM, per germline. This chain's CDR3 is CASRQTGSSYSIQYF. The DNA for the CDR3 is TGTGCCAGCAGACAAACAGGGTCCTCCTACAGCATTCAGTACTTC. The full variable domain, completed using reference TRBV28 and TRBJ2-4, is DVKVTQSSRYLVKRTGEKVFLECVQDMDHENMFWYRQDPGLGLRLIYFSYDVKMKEKGDIPEGYSVSREKKERFSLILESASTNQTSMYLCASRQTGSSYSIQYFGAGTRLSVL.

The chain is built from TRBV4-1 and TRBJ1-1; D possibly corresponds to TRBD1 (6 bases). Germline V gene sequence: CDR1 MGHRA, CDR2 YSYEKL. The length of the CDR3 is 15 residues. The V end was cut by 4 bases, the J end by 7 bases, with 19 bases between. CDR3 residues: CASSPQSSTGYEAFF. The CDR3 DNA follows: TGCGCCAGCAGCCCCCAATCCTCTACAGGGTATGAAGCTTTCTTT.

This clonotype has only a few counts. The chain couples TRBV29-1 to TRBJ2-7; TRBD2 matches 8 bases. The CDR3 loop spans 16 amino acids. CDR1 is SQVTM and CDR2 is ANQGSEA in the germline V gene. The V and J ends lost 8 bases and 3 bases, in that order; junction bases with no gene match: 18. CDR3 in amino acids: CSTTHPGVAGSYEQYF. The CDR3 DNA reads TGCAGCACGACCCATCCCGGAGTAGCGGGAAGCTACGAGCAGTACTTC.

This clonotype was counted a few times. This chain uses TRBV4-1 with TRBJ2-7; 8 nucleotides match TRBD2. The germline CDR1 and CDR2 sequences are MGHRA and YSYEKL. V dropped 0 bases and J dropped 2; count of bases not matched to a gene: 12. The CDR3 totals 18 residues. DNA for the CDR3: TGCGCCAGCAGCCAAGAGTCGGGAGGGCCTGTAGGGGCCTACGAGCAGTACTTC. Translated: CASSQESGGPVGAYEQYF.

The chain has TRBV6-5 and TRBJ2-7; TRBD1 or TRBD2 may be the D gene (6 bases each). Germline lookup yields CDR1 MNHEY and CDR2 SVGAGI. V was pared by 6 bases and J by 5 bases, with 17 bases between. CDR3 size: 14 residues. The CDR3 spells CASSSARGLHEQYF. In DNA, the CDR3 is TGTGCCAGCAGCAGCGCCCGGGGGCTCCACGAGCAGTACTTC.

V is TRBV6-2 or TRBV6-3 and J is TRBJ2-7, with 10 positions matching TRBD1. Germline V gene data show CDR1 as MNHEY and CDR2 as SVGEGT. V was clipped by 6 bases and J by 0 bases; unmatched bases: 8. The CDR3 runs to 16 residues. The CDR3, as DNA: TGTGCCAGCAGAACGGGGACAGGGGACGGCTCCTACGAGCAGTACTTC. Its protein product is CASRTGTGDGSYEQYF.

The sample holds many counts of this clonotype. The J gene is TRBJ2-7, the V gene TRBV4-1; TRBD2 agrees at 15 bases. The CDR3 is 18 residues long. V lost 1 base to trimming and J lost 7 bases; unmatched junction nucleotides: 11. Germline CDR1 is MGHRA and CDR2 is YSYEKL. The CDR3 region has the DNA TGCGCCAGCAGCCAAGTTGATATGGGACTAGCGGGAGGAAATGAGCAGTACTTC. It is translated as CASSQVDMGLAGGNEQYF.

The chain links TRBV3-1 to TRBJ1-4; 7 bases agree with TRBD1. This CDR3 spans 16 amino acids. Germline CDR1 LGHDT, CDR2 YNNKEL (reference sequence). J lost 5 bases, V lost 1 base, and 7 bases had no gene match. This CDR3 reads CASSQGPGTVNEKLFF. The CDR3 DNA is TGTGCCAGCAGCCAAGGTCCCGGGACAGTGAATGAAAAACTGTTTTTT.

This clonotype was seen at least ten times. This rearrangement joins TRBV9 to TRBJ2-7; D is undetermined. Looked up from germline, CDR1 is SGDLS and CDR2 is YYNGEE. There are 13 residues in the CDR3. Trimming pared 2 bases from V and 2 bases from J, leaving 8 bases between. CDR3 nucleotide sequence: TGTGCCAGCAGCGTGGACGGAACCTACGAGCAGTACTTC. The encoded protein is CASSVDGTYEQYF.

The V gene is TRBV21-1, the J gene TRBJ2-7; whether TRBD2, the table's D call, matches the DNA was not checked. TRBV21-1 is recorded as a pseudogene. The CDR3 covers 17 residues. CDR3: CASSKASRLSRHYEQYF. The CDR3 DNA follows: TGTGCCAGCAGCAAAGCAAGCAGACTTAGTCGACACTACGAGCAGTACTTC.

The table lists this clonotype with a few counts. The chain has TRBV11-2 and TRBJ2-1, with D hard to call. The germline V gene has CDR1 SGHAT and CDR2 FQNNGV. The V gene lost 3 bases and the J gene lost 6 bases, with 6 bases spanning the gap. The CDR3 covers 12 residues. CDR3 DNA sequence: TGTGCCAGCAGCTTCGCGTCCAATGAGCAGTTCTTC. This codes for CASSFASNEQFF.

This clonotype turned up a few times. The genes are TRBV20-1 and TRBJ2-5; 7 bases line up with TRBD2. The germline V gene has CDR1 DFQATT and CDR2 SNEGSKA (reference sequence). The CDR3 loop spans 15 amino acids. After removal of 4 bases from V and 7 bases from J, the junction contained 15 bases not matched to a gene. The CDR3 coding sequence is TGCAGTGCTAATCCGAGCGGGATAGTCGACGGGACCCAGTACTTC. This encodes CSANPSGIVDGTQYF.

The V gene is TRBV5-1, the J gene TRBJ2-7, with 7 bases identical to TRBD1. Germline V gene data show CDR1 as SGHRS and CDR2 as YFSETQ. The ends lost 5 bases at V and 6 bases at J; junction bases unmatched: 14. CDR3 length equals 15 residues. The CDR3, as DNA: TGCGCCAGCAGTTCACAGGACAGGCTTTCGGGCGAGCAGTACTTC. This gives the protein CASSSQDRLSGEQYF. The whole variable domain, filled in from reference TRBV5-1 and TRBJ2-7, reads KAGVTQTPRYLIKTRGQQVTLSCSPISGHRSVSWYQQTPGQGLQFLFEYFSETQRNKGNFPGRFSGRQFSNSRSEMNVSTLELGDSALYLCASSSQDRLSGEQYFGPGTRLTVT.

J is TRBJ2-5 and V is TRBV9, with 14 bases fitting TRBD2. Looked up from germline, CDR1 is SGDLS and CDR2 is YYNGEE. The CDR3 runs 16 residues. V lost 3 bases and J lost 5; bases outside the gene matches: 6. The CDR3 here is CASSAGLAGGLETQYF. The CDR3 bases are TGTGCCAGCAGCGCCGGACTAGCGGGGGGATTGGAGACCCAGTACTTC.

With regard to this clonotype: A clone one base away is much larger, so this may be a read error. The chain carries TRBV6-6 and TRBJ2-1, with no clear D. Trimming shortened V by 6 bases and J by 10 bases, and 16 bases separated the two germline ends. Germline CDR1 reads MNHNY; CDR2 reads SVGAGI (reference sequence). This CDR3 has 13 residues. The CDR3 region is CASSQRSSYEQFF. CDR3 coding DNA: TGTGCCAGCAGCCAAAGGAGCTCCTACGAGCAGTTCTTC.

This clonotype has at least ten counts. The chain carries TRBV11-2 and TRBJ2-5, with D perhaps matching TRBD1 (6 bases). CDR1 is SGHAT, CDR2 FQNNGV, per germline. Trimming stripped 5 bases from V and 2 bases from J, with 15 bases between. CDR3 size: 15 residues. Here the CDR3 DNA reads TGTGCCAGCAGCCCCGGGACATCTCTTCAAGAGACCCAGTACTTC. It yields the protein CASSPGTSLQETQYF. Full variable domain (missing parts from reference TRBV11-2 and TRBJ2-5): EAGVAQSPRYKIIEKRQSVAFWCNPISGHATLYWYQQILGQGPKLLIQFQNNGVVDDSQLPKDRFSAERLKGVDSTLKIQPAKLEDSAVYLCASSPGTSLQETQYFGPGTRLLVL.

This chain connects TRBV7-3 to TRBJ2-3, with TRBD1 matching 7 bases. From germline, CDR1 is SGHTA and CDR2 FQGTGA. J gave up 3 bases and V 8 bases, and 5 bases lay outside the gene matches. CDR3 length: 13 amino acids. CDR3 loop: CASGLTGTDTQYF. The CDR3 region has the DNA TGTGCCAGCGGATTGACAGGGACAGATACGCAGTATTTT.

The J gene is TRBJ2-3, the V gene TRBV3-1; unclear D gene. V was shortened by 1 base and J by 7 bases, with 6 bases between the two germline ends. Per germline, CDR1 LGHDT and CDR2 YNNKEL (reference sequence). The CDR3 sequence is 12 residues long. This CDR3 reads CASSQGTYTQYF. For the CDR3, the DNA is TGTGCCAGCAGCCAAGGAACCTATACGCAGTATTTT.

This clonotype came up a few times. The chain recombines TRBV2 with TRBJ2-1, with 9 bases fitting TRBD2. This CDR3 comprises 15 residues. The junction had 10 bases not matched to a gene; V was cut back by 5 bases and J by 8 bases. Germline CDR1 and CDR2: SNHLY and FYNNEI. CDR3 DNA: TGTGCCAGCAGTCCCCAAGGTAGCGGGAGCTATGAGCAGTTCTTC. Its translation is CASSPQGSGSYEQFF.

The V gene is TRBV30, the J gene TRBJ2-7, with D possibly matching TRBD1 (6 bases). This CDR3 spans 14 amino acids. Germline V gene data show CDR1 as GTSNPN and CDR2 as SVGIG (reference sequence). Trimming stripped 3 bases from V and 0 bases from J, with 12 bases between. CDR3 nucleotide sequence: TGTGCCTGGAGAGGTCGAGGGGGCTCCTACGAGCAGTACTTC. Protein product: CAWRGRGGSYEQYF.

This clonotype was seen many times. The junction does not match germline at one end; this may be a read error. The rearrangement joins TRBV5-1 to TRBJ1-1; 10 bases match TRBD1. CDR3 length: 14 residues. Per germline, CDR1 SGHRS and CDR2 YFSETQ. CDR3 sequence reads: CASSSGQGGTEAFF. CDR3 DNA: TGTGCCAGCAGTAGCGGACAGGGGGGGACTGAAGCTTTCTTT.

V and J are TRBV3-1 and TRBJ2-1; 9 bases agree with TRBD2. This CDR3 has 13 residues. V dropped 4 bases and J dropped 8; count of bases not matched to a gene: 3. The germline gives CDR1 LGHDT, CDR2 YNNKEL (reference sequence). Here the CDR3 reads CASSPGGGDEQFF. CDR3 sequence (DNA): TGTGCCAGCAGCCCAGGCGGGGGGGATGAGCAGTTCTTC.

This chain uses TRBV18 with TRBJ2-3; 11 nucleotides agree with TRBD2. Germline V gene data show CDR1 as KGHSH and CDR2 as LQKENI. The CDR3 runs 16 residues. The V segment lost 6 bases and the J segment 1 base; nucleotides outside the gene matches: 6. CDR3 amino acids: CASSASGGLRTDTQYF. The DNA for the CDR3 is TGTGCCAGCTCGGCTAGCGGGGGGCTTCGCACAGATACGCAGTATTTT.

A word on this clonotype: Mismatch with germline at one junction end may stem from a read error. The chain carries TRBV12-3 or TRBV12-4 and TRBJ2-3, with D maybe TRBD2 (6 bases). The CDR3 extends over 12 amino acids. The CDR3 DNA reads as TGTGTCAGCAGTTTAGGCGGGAATACGCAGTATTTT. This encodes CVSSLGGNTQYF.

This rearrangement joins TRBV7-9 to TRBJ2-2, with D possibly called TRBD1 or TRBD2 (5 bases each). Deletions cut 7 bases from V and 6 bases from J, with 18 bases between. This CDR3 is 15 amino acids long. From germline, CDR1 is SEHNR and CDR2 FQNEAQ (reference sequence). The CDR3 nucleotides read TGTGCCAGCAAGTCAACCGGGACGGGCTCCGGGGAGCTGTTTTTT. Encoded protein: CASKSTGTGSGELFF.

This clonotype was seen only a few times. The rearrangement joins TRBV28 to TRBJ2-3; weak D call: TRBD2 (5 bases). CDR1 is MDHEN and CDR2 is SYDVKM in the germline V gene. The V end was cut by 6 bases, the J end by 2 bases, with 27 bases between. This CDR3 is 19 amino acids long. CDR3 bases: TGTGCCAGCAGGCCCCGGTCCCCCCTACCGGGATACAACACAGATACGCAGTATTTT. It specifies CASRPRSPLPGYNTDTQYF.